These T cell receptor beta chains were read from a single sample in a study of T-cell reconstitution after alpha-beta-depleted transplantation in children. Using its own MiXCR run on the PCR reads, TCRdb lists one record per CDR3 protein. The sample yields 440,000 or so distinct CDR3 sequences, 43% seen once. The input for sequencing was PBMCs, taken before TCRalphabeta/CD19-depleted stem cell transplant. These receptors came from a girl aged 2 to 10 with aplastic anemia, due to receive a stem cell transplant. The CDR3 runs from the conserved cysteine through the conserved F or W. Fields, in order: V gene, D gene, clone size, J gene, CDR3 DNA, CDR3 protein. A D gene is named only where the DNA matches it firmly. Clone sizes are given selectively: once, few, many, or a class where the clone is expanded.

v_gene: TRBV9; d_gene: -; abundance: few; j_gene: TRBJ1-1; CDR3nt: TGTGCCAGCAGCGTATCAGTCCTGAACACTGAAGCTTTCTTT; CDR3aa: CASSVSVLNTEAFF
v_gene: TRBV7-6; d_gene: -; abundance: -; j_gene: TRBJ2-6; CDR3nt: TGTGCCAGCAGCTCCAGACGGATCTCTGGGGCCAACGTCCTGACTTTC; CDR3aa: CASSSRRISGANVLTF
v_gene: TRBV7-9; d_gene: TRBD2; abundance: -; j_gene: TRBJ2-1; CDR3nt: TGTGCCAGCAGCTTCTCGACTAGCGGGAGGGCGGTCAATGAGCAGTTCTTC; CDR3aa: CASSFSTSGRAVNEQFF
v_gene: TRBV18; d_gene: -; abundance: -; j_gene: TRBJ2-2; CDR3nt: TGTGCCAGCTCACCATCCCTGGACACCGGGGAGCTGTTTTTT; CDR3aa: CASSPSLDTGELFF
v_gene: TRBV7-9; d_gene: -; abundance: few; j_gene: TRBJ1-1; CDR3nt: TGTAGGGACGGACTCGCCACTGAAGCTTTCTTT; CDR3aa: CRDGLATEAFF
v_gene: TRBV20-1; d_gene: -; abundance: -; j_gene: TRBJ2-3; CDR3nt: TGCAGTGCGCCGACCCTCCTAGATTGGGCAGATACGCAGTATTTT; CDR3aa: CSAPTLLDWADTQYF
v_gene: TRBV7-2; d_gene: TRBD1; abundance: few; j_gene: TRBJ2-5; CDR3nt: TGTGCCAGCAGCTTAGATGACAGGGTGAGGGAGACCCAGTACTTC; CDR3aa: CASSLDDRVRETQYF
v_gene: TRBV20-1; d_gene: -; abundance: medium-sized; j_gene: TRBJ2-1; CDR3nt: TGCAGTGCCGGACGGCCGCTCGACAATGAGCAGTTCTTC; CDR3aa: CSAGRPLDNEQFF
v_gene: TRBV10-3; d_gene: -; abundance: -; j_gene: TRBJ2-2; CDR3nt: TGTGCCATCAGCAGGGGCGACGCGAACACCGGGGAGCTGTTTTTT; CDR3aa: CAISRGDANTGELFF
v_gene: TRBV20-1; d_gene: -; abundance: once; j_gene: TRBJ1-2; CDR3nt: TGCAGTGCCCCCCCGGGGGTGACGGAAACTAACTATGGCTACACCTTC; CDR3aa: CSAPPGVTETNYGYTF
v_gene: TRBV7-2; d_gene: -; abundance: few; j_gene: TRBJ1-2; CDR3nt: TGTGCCAGCAGCTTGGGCGACCACCTTGGGTATGGCTACACCTTC; CDR3aa: CASSLGDHLGYGYTF
v_gene: TRBV12-3/TRBV12-4; d_gene: TRBD2; abundance: -; j_gene: TRBJ2-1; CDR3nt: TGTGCCAGCATAGGTCGGCGGGAGGGCCGCAATGAGCAGTTCTTC; CDR3aa: CASIGRREGRNEQFF
v_gene: TRBV5-1; d_gene: -; abundance: many; j_gene: TRBJ2-6; CDR3nt: TGCGCCAGCGACGGAGACACTGGGGCCAACGTCCTGACTTTC; CDR3aa: CASDGDTGANVLTF
v_gene: TRBV20-1; d_gene: TRBD2; abundance: few; j_gene: TRBJ2-1; CDR3nt: TGCAGTGCTAGAGAGGGCACTAGCGGGAACAATGAGCAGTTCTTC; CDR3aa: CSAREGTSGNNEQFF
v_gene: TRBV9; d_gene: -; abundance: few; j_gene: TRBJ2-1; CDR3nt: TGTGCCAGCAGCGTAGGGCACGGTGACTACAATGAGCAGTTCTTC; CDR3aa: CASSVGHGDYNEQFF
v_gene: TRBV7-2; d_gene: TRBD1; abundance: many; j_gene: TRBJ2-6; CDR3nt: TGTGCCAGCAGCCTCAGGGGGTCTGGGGCCAACGTCCTGACTTTC; CDR3aa: CASSLRGSGANVLTF
v_gene: TRBV20-1; d_gene: -; abundance: -; j_gene: TRBJ1-5; CDR3nt: TGCAGTGCTTCTAGACAGGCATATAGCAATCAGCCCCAGCATTTT; CDR3aa: CSASRQAYSNQPQHF
v_gene: TRBV7-3; d_gene: -; abundance: -; j_gene: TRBJ2-2; CDR3nt: TGTGCCAGCAGCTTAAACGCAGGGGCGAACACCGGGGAGCTGTTTTTT; CDR3aa: CASSLNAGANTGELFF
v_gene: TRBV4-1; d_gene: -; abundance: few; j_gene: TRBJ2-3; CDR3nt: TGCGCCAGCAGCCAAGACGCTTCGGGCGGATATAGCACAGATACGCAGTATTTT; CDR3aa: CASSQDASGGYSTDTQYF
v_gene: TRBV27; d_gene: -; abundance: -; j_gene: TRBJ1-2; CDR3nt: TGTGCCAGCAGTTTATCGATGGCTACGATTAACTATGGCTACACCTTC; CDR3aa: CASSLSMATINYGYTF
v_gene: TRBV6-1; d_gene: -; abundance: -; j_gene: TRBJ2-3; CDR3nt: TGTGCCAGCACTCGGCGGGACCTCACAGATACGCAGTATTTT; CDR3aa: CASTRRDLTDTQYF
v_gene: TRBV6-5; d_gene: -; abundance: -; j_gene: TRBJ2-3; CDR3nt: TGTGCCAGCCGAGCGAGCACAGATACGCAGTATTTT; CDR3aa: CASRASTDTQYF
v_gene: TRBV5-5; d_gene: -; abundance: once; j_gene: TRBJ2-1; CDR3nt: TGTGCCAGCAGCTTGACGCCGGTTTTTGGGCCGCGGAATGAGCAGTTCTTC; CDR3aa: CASSLTPVFGPRNEQFF
v_gene: TRBV10-3; d_gene: -; abundance: -; j_gene: TRBJ2-1; CDR3nt: TGTGCCATCCTGGGGGACTCGTACAATGAGCAGTTCTTC; CDR3aa: CAILGDSYNEQFF
v_gene: TRBV5-1; d_gene: -; abundance: -; j_gene: TRBJ2-7; CDR3nt: TGCGCCAGCAGCTTGGGGGGAAAAAACGAGCAGTACTTC; CDR3aa: CASSLGGKNEQYF
v_gene: TRBV5-1; d_gene: TRBD2; abundance: -; j_gene: TRBJ2-3; CDR3nt: TGCGCCAGCAGCCTGAGGGCGGGAGGGTCCACAGATACGCAGTATTTT; CDR3aa: CASSLRAGGSTDTQYF
v_gene: TRBV3-1; d_gene: TRBD2; abundance: many; j_gene: TRBJ2-7; CDR3nt: TGTGCCAGCAGCCTAGGGCTAGCGGGAGGTGAGCAGTACTTC; CDR3aa: CASSLGLAGGEQYF
v_gene: TRBV29-1; d_gene: TRBD2; abundance: -; j_gene: TRBJ2-5; CDR3nt: TGCAGCGTTTACCTTAGCGGGAGGTTACAAGAGACCCAGTACTTC; CDR3aa: CSVYLSGRLQETQYF
v_gene: TRBV12-3/TRBV12-4; d_gene: -; abundance: few; j_gene: TRBJ2-5; CDR3nt: TGTGCCAGCAGTTTATACAGAGAGACCCAGTACTTC; CDR3aa: CASSLYRETQYF
v_gene: TRBV4-1; d_gene: TRBD2; abundance: -; j_gene: TRBJ2-5; CDR3nt: TGCGCCAGCAGCCCCGGACTAGGTGGGGAGACCCAGTACTTC; CDR3aa: CASSPGLGGETQYF
v_gene: TRBV20-1; d_gene: -; abundance: -; j_gene: TRBJ2-1; CDR3nt: TGCAGTGCCCCGGGACCCATCTCCTACAATGAGCAGTTCTTC; CDR3aa: CSAPGPISYNEQFF
v_gene: TRBV10-3; d_gene: -; abundance: few; j_gene: TRBJ1-2; CDR3nt: TGTGCCACCCACGACAGCCATGGCTACACCTTC; CDR3aa: CATHDSHGYTF
v_gene: TRBV4-1; d_gene: TRBD1; abundance: -; j_gene: TRBJ1-1; CDR3nt: TGCGCCAGCAGGTTACAGGGGGACACTGAAGCTTTCTTT; CDR3aa: CASRLQGDTEAFF
v_gene: TRBV9; d_gene: TRBD2; abundance: -; j_gene: TRBJ2-1; CDR3nt: TGTGCCAGCAGCGTAGAGGGCGGGGGGGCCAATAATGAGCAGTTCTTC; CDR3aa: CASSVEGGGANNEQFF
v_gene: TRBV10-3; d_gene: -; abundance: many; j_gene: TRBJ2-2; CDR3nt: TGTGCCATCAGAGCCTCCCCGGGACTGAAGAACACCGGGGAGCTGTTTTTT; CDR3aa: CAIRASPGLKNTGELFF
v_gene: TRBV24-1; d_gene: -; abundance: few; j_gene: TRBJ2-1; CDR3nt: TGTGCCACCAGTGCCGGGGGGCGGGGTGAGCAGTTCTTC; CDR3aa: CATSAGGRGEQFF
v_gene: TRBV28; d_gene: TRBD1; abundance: few; j_gene: TRBJ2-5; CDR3nt: TGTGCCAGCAGCCTACTCAGACAGGGAAGAGGCCAAGAGACCCAGTACTTC; CDR3aa: CASSLLRQGRGQETQYF
v_gene: TRBV7-2; d_gene: TRBD2; abundance: -; j_gene: TRBJ2-3; CDR3nt: TGTGCCAGCAGTCTGCAGCGGGGGGGTTTTCCGGATACGCAGTATTTT; CDR3aa: CASSLQRGGFPDTQYF